Listed below are T cell receptor beta chains from one sample, sequenced in a study of blood T cell repertoires in COVID-19. Generated by immunoSEQ multiplex PCR, the TCRdb table keeps only in-frame clones and is missing some. The table shows about 220,000 clones, with 83% occurring only once. What was sequenced was peripheral blood. These receptors were taken from a woman aged 40 to 50 with active or convalescent COVID-19. The CDR3 runs from the conserved cysteine through the conserved F or W. Each record gives: D gene, J gene, clone size, V gene, CDR3 protein, CDR3 DNA. D genes are given only for firm matches. Expanded clones get a size class; other rows say once, few or many, or leave the size out.

d_call: .
j_call: TRBJ2-5
clone_size: many
v_call: TRBV7-8
cdr3_aa: CASQTREETQYF
cdr3_nt: TGTGCCAGCCAAACGCGGGAAGAGACCCAGTACTTC

d_call: .
j_call: TRBJ1-3
clone_size: .
v_call: TRBV5-1
cdr3_aa: CASSPDGLSGNTIYF
cdr3_nt: TGCGCCAGCAGCCCCGACGGACTCTCTGGAAACACCATATATTTT

d_call: .
j_call: TRBJ1-1
clone_size: .
v_call: TRBV30
cdr3_aa: CAWSVSGTWGTEAFF
cdr3_nt: TGTGCCTGGAGTGTATCGGGGACTTGGGGCACTGAAGCTTTCTTT

d_call: TRBD1
j_call: TRBJ1-2
clone_size: .
v_call: TRBV7-2
cdr3_aa: CASSLLAGQGSRGYTF
cdr3_nt: TGTGCCAGCAGCTTATTGGCGGGACAGGGGTCGAGAGGCTACACCTTC

d_call: .
j_call: TRBJ1-2
clone_size: .
v_call: TRBV27
cdr3_aa: CASSSTGTPSAGYTF
cdr3_nt: TGTGCCAGCAGTTCCACGGGGACACCTTCAGCGGGCTACACCTTC

d_call: TRBD2
j_call: TRBJ2-5
clone_size: .
v_call: TRBV29-1
cdr3_aa: CSVLSGGETQYF
cdr3_nt: TGCAGCGTTCTCAGCGGGGGAGAGACCCAGTACTTC

d_call: .
j_call: TRBJ1-5
clone_size: once
v_call: TRBV4-3
cdr3_aa: CASSQDLLIADQPQHF
cdr3_nt: TGCGCCAGCAGCCAAGATTTGCTTATAGCGGATCAGCCCCAGCATTTT

d_call: .
j_call: TRBJ2-7
clone_size: .
v_call: TRBV10-3
cdr3_aa: CAISEPRGGEVHEQYF
cdr3_nt: TGTGCCATCAGTGAGCCCCGTGGAGGGGAGGTCCACGAGCAGTACTTC

d_call: TRBD1
j_call: TRBJ1-2
clone_size: .
v_call: TRBV5-1
cdr3_aa: CASTWTGGDYTF
cdr3_nt: TGCGCCAGCACCTGGACAGGGGGCGACTACACCTTC

d_call: TRBD1
j_call: TRBJ1-2
clone_size: .
v_call: TRBV24-1
cdr3_aa: CATSGGQGSGYTF
cdr3_nt: TGTGCCACCAGCGGGGGACAGGGGTCCGGCTACACCTTC

d_call: .
j_call: TRBJ2-4
clone_size: .
v_call: TRBV15
cdr3_aa: CATSRELALAKNIQYF
cdr3_nt: TGTGCCACCAGCAGAGAATTGGCCCTAGCCAAAAACATTCAGTACTTC

d_call: TRBD2
j_call: TRBJ2-1
clone_size: .
v_call: TRBV18
cdr3_aa: CASSPRTSGGASSYNEQFF
cdr3_nt: TGTGCCAGCTCACCCCGGACTAGCGGGGGGGCTAGTTCCTACAATGAGCAGTTCTTC

d_call: .
j_call: TRBJ1-2
clone_size: once
v_call: TRBV12-3/TRBV12-4
cdr3_aa: CASSFLLNRGYTF
cdr3_nt: TGTGCCAGCAGTTTCTTACTAAATAGAGGCTACACCTTC